A selection of T cell receptor beta chains follows, all from one sample in a study of T cell responses to AZD1222 COVID-19 vaccine. Measured with immunoSEQ multiplex PCR; TCRdb has only the in-frame clones, and not every one. Counted here are 90,000 to 140,000 clones, more than 75% occurring once; the ten biggest clones make up under 3%. Source: peripheral blood, taken on day 0 of AZD1222 vaccination. These receptors all come from an adult in good health. Each CDR3 is given with its conserved first and last residue. A D gene is named only where the DNA matches it firmly. Clone size is given for some rows only: seen once, a few or many times, or a class if the clone is expanded.

d_gene: NA
abundance: few
v_gene: TRBV7-9
j_gene: TRBJ2-2
CDR3aa: CASSLASGNTGELFF
CDR3nt: TGTGCCAGCAGCTTAGCGTCGGGAAACACCGGGGAGCTGTTTTTT

d_gene: NA
abundance: NA
v_gene: TRBV2
j_gene: TRBJ1-1
CDR3aa: CASSFTPAGTEAFF
CDR3nt: TGTGCCAGCAGTTTCACCCCCGCGGGTACTGAAGCTTTCTTT

d_gene: NA
abundance: NA
v_gene: TRBV7-9
j_gene: TRBJ2-7
CDR3aa: CASSFNRDTAYEQYF
CDR3nt: TGTGCCAGCAGCTTCAACAGGGATACGGCCTACGAGCAGTACTTC

d_gene: NA
abundance: NA
v_gene: TRBV6-5
j_gene: TRBJ1-5
CDR3aa: CASGLLADNQPQHF
CDR3nt: TGTGCCAGCGGGCTTTTGGCGGACAATCAGCCCCAGCATTTT

d_gene: NA
abundance: once
v_gene: TRBV5-6
j_gene: TRBJ1-4
CDR3aa: CASSLMGDPSGGEKLFF
CDR3nt: TGTGCCAGCAGCTTAATGGGGGACCCTTCGGGGGGAGAAAAACTGTTTTTT

d_gene: TRBD2
abundance: NA
v_gene: TRBV2
j_gene: TRBJ2-2
CDR3aa: CASREGLGRSGELFF
CDR3nt: TGTGCCAGCAGAGAGGGACTAGGAAGGTCCGGGGAGCTGTTTTTT

d_gene: NA
abundance: NA
v_gene: TRBV19
j_gene: TRBJ1-3
CDR3aa: CASSITAGPSSGNTIYF
CDR3nt: TGTGCCAGTAGTATAACGGCAGGACCTAGCTCTGGAAACACCATATATTTT

d_gene: TRBD2
abundance: once
v_gene: TRBV29-1
j_gene: TRBJ2-2
CDR3aa: CSVGFREGGNTGELFF
CDR3nt: TGCAGCGTTGGATTTAGGGAGGGTGGGAACACCGGGGAGCTGTTTTTT

d_gene: TRBD2
abundance: NA
v_gene: TRBV3-1/TRBV3-2
j_gene: TRBJ2-1
CDR3aa: CASSPRSGRAYNEQFF
CDR3nt: TGTGCCAGCAGCCCCCGGAGCGGGAGGGCCTACAATGAGCAGTTCTTC

d_gene: TRBD2
abundance: NA
v_gene: TRBV27
j_gene: TRBJ2-3
CDR3aa: CASSFTGLAGRDTQYF
CDR3nt: TGTGCCAGCAGTTTCACCGGACTAGCGGGGAGAGATACGCAGTATTTT

d_gene: TRBD1
abundance: once
v_gene: TRBV10-3
j_gene: TRBJ1-1
CDR3aa: CAISQSTGQRNTEAFF
CDR3nt: TGTGCCATCAGCCAATCTACGGGACAGCGGAACACTGAAGCTTTCTTT

d_gene: NA
abundance: once
v_gene: TRBV3-1/TRBV3-2
j_gene: TRBJ1-5
CDR3aa: CASSQVGTQPQHF
CDR3nt: TGTGCCAGCAGCCAAGTCGGGACCCAGCCCCAGCATTTT

d_gene: TRBD1
abundance: NA
v_gene: TRBV3-1/TRBV3-2
j_gene: TRBJ2-7
CDR3aa: CASSQRTGTTYEQYF
CDR3nt: TGTGCCAGCAGCCAGCGGACAGGGACGACCTACGAGCAGTACTTC

d_gene: TRBD1
abundance: few
v_gene: TRBV2
j_gene: TRBJ2-1
CDR3aa: CASSSTGGEYNEQFF
CDR3nt: TGTGCCAGCAGTTCAACAGGGGGCGAATACAATGAGCAGTTCTTC

d_gene: NA
abundance: NA
v_gene: TRBV6-5
j_gene: TRBJ1-1
CDR3aa: CASTFTNTEAFF
CDR3nt: TGTGCCAGCACTTTCACTAACACTGAAGCTTTCTTT

d_gene: NA
abundance: NA
v_gene: TRBV5-1
j_gene: TRBJ1-1
CDR3aa: CASSLAAILNTEAFF
CDR3nt: TGCGCCAGCAGCTTGGCCGCGATTTTGAACACTGAAGCTTTCTTT

d_gene: NA
abundance: NA
v_gene: TRBV12-3/TRBV12-4
j_gene: TRBJ2-7
CDR3aa: CASSLGSEQYF
CDR3nt: TGTGCCAGCAGTTTAGGGTCCGAGCAGTACTTC

d_gene: NA
abundance: NA
v_gene: TRBV5-4
j_gene: TRBJ2-7
CDR3aa: CASSLYPLFYF
CDR3nt: TGTGCCAGCAGCTTGTACCCCCTTTTTTACTTC

d_gene: NA
abundance: NA
v_gene: TRBV6-2/TRBV6-3
j_gene: TRBJ2-5
CDR3aa: CASSHKESETQYF
CDR3nt: TGTGCCAGCAGCCACAAGGAGTCAGAGACCCAGTACTTC

d_gene: NA
abundance: NA
v_gene: TRBV15
j_gene: TRBJ2-7
CDR3aa: CATSPGGLGHEQYF
CDR3nt: TGTGCCACCAGCCCAGGGGGGCTGGGACACGAGCAGTACTTC

d_gene: TRBD1
abundance: NA
v_gene: TRBV27
j_gene: TRBJ1-2
CDR3aa: CASSLGTGQGTYGYTF
CDR3nt: TGTGCCAGCAGTTTAGGGACGGGACAGGGAACCTATGGCTACACCTTC

d_gene: NA
abundance: NA
v_gene: TRBV28
j_gene: TRBJ1-3
CDR3aa: CASSLFGRNTIYF
CDR3nt: TGTGCCAGCAGTTTATTCGGCAGAAACACCATATATTTT

d_gene: NA
abundance: NA
v_gene: TRBV19
j_gene: TRBJ1-5
CDR3aa: CASSRQLNQPQHF
CDR3nt: TGTGCCAGTAGTCGACAGCTTAATCAGCCCCAGCATTTT

d_gene: NA
abundance: once
v_gene: TRBV10-1
j_gene: TRBJ1-1
CDR3aa: CASSAGQDMNTEAFF
CDR3nt: TGCGCCAGCAGTGCGGGACAAGACATGAACACTGAAGCTTTCTTT

d_gene: TRBD1
abundance: NA
v_gene: TRBV9
j_gene: TRBJ2-1
CDR3aa: CASSVAGQGAGNEQFF
CDR3nt: TGTGCCAGCAGCGTAGCGGGACAGGGTGCGGGCAATGAGCAGTTCTTC

d_gene: TRBD1
abundance: NA
v_gene: TRBV11-3
j_gene: TRBJ1-5
CDR3aa: CASSYRGRSSNQPQHF
CDR3nt: TGTGCCAGCAGCTACAGGGGCCGATCGAGCAATCAGCCCCAGCATTTT

d_gene: NA
abundance: NA
v_gene: TRBV19
j_gene: TRBJ2-2
CDR3aa: CASSKGAGLHTGELFF
CDR3nt: TGTGCCAGTAGTAAGGGGGCGGGACTTCACACCGGGGAGCTGTTTTTT

d_gene: NA
abundance: NA
v_gene: TRBV6-5
j_gene: TRBJ2-2
CDR3aa: CASSWDRGELFF
CDR3nt: TGTGCCAGCAGCTGGGATCGCGGGGAGCTGTTTTTT

d_gene: TRBD1
abundance: NA
v_gene: TRBV5-1
j_gene: TRBJ1-1
CDR3aa: CASSMGQGTEAFF
CDR3nt: TGCGCCAGCAGCATGGGACAGGGAACTGAAGCTTTCTTT

d_gene: TRBD2
abundance: NA
v_gene: TRBV9
j_gene: TRBJ2-2
CDR3aa: CASSASGGNTGELFF
CDR3nt: TGTGCCAGCAGCGCTAGCGGGGGAAACACCGGGGAGCTGTTTTTT

d_gene: TRBD2
abundance: NA
v_gene: TRBV27
j_gene: TRBJ2-3
CDR3aa: CASSPKASGKRDTQYF
CDR3nt: TGTGCCAGCAGTCCGAAGGCTAGCGGGAAGAGAGATACGCAGTATTTT

d_gene: NA
abundance: NA
v_gene: TRBV3-1/TRBV3-2
j_gene: TRBJ1-3
CDR3aa: CASSQVQGNTIYF
CDR3nt: TGTGCCAGCAGCCAAGTCCAGGGAAACACCATATATTTT

d_gene: NA
abundance: NA
v_gene: TRBV5-1
j_gene: TRBJ1-2
CDR3aa: CASSLEKNYGYTF
CDR3nt: TGCGCCAGCAGCTTGGAGAAAAACTATGGCTACACCTTC

d_gene: NA
abundance: NA
v_gene: TRBV29-1
j_gene: TRBJ1-1
CDR3aa: CSSYGDTTNTEAFF
CDR3nt: TGCAGCTCATATGGGGACACGACGAACACTGAAGCTTTCTTT

d_gene: TRBD1
abundance: NA
v_gene: TRBV7-6
j_gene: TRBJ1-1
CDR3aa: CASSSDRGNTEAFF
CDR3nt: TGTGCCAGCAGCTCCGACAGGGGGAACACTGAAGCTTTCTTT

d_gene: NA
abundance: NA
v_gene: TRBV29-1
j_gene: TRBJ1-5
CDR3aa: CSVGSGASNQPQHF
CDR3nt: TGCAGCGTGGGGTCAGGGGCAAGCAATCAGCCCCAGCATTTT

d_gene: NA
abundance: NA
v_gene: TRBV27
j_gene: TRBJ2-7
CDR3aa: CASSFGQSYEQYF
CDR3nt: TGTGCCAGCAGTTTCGGACAGTCCTACGAGCAGTACTTC